A selection of T cell receptor beta chains follows, all from one sample in a study of T cell responses to AZD1222 COVID-19 vaccine. Data came from immunoSEQ multiplex PCR; TCRdb stores just in-frame clones and leaves some out. The sample gives 140,000 to 150,000 clones, about 92% of which show up once; approximately 2% is in the top ten. The sample was peripheral blood, taken on day 0 of AZD1222 vaccination. The receptors were gathered from an adult in good health. Both conserved end residues are part of each CDR3. Fields, in order: V gene, D gene, J gene, clone size, CDR3 protein, CDR3 DNA. A D gene is named only where the DNA matches it firmly. Rows give clone size only sometimes, using once, few, many, or a class for an expanded clone.

>TRBV6-5|-|TRBJ1-2|-
CASSPGQSPLYGYTF
TGTGCCAGCAGTCCCGGACAGTCCCCCCTCTATGGCTACACCTTC
>TRBV2|-|TRBJ2-7|once
CASSGQPGTYEQYF
TGTGCCAGCAGTGGACAGCCCGGGACCTACGAGCAGTACTTC
>TRBV11-2|-|TRBJ1-2|-
CASSLEARGPYGYTF
TGTGCCAGCAGCTTAGAAGCCAGGGGTCCCTATGGCTACACCTTC
>TRBV15|-|TRBJ2-3|-
CATSGGGRGFTDTQYF
TGTGCCACCAGCGGTGGGGGGCGGGGGTTCACAGATACGCAGTATTTT
>TRBV9|TRBD1|TRBJ1-1|-
CASSVGQGAGTEAFF
TGTGCCAGCAGCGTAGGACAGGGGGCAGGCACTGAAGCTTTCTTT
>TRBV5-6|TRBD1|TRBJ2-1|-
CASSLLGQAYNEQFF
TGTGCCAGCAGCTTGTTGGGACAGGCCTACAATGAGCAGTTCTTC
>TRBV7-9|-|TRBJ1-1|-
CASSLKGMNTEAFF
TGTGCCAGCAGCTTAAAGGGTATGAACACTGAAGCTTTCTTT
>TRBV7-2|-|TRBJ2-1|-
CASSLASPTYNEQFF
TGTGCCAGCAGCTTAGCGTCTCCGACCTACAATGAGCAGTTCTTC
>TRBV10-1|TRBD2|TRBJ2-1|once
CASSELAGGEQFF
TGCGCCAGCAGTGAACTAGCGGGAGGTGAGCAGTTCTTC
>TRBV14|-|TRBJ1-1|once
CASSQGVGHLNTEAFF
TGTGCCAGCAGCCAAGGGGTTGGACACCTCAACACTGAAGCTTTCTTT
>TRBV5-3|TRBD1|TRBJ1-2|-
CARSRGDRRWLVANYGYTF
TGTGCCAGAAGCCGGGGGGACAGGCGATGGCTCGTAGCTAACTATGGCTACACCTTC
>TRBV14|-|TRBJ2-3|-
CASSQRHTQYF
TGTGCCAGCAGCCAGCGTCATACGCAGTATTTT
>TRBV10-3|-|TRBJ1-1|-
CAIKGSSEAFF
TGTGCCATCAAAGGGTCCTCTGAAGCTTTCTTT
>TRBV2|-|TRBJ2-1|-
CASSSMREGDEQFF
TGTGCCAGCAGTAGTATGAGGGAGGGGGATGAGCAGTTCTTC
>TRBV21-1|-|TRBJ1-4|-
CASSKALGMGKLFF
TGTGCCAGCAGCAAAGCGCTGGGGATGGGAAAACTGTTTTTT
>TRBV5-1|-|TRBJ1-4|-
CASSPQGTNVIF
TGCGCCAGCAGCCCCCAGGGCACTAACGTAATTTTT
>TRBV30|TRBD1|TRBJ1-5|-
CAVGQGNQPQHF
TGTGCCGTTGGACAGGGGAATCAGCCCCAGCATTTT